These 8 T cell receptor beta chains originate from one sample sequenced in a study of blood T cells in healthy people across ages. A second 7 to 11 cycle PCR used barcoded and J-beta primers. TCRdb fed the 5' RACE reads into MiXCR, producing one record per CDR3 protein. Here the sample spans about 1.5 million distinct CDR3 sequences, 42% being singletons. The specimen was blood. All receptors derive from a woman aged 18-29 years in good health.

This clonotype has more than one count but fewer than ten. The chain uses TRBV7-3 and TRBJ2-1; D is unclear. Germline V lookup: CDR1 SGHTA, CDR2 FQGTGA. Trimming removed 2 bases from V and 9 bases from J, with 20 bases in between. The CDR3 has 16 amino acids. CDR3: CASSLGGRASMGEQFF. The CDR3 nucleotides read TGTGCCAGCAGCTTAGGTGGCCGGGCGTCTATGGGTGAGCAGTTCTTC. The full variable domain, rest sourced from reference TRBV7-3 and TRBJ2-1, is GAGVSQTPSNKVTEKGKYVELRCDPISGHTALYWYRQSLGQGPEFLIYFQGTGAADDSGLPNDRFFAVRPEGSVSTLKIQRTERGDSAVYLCASSLGGRASMGEQFFGPGTRLTVL.

This clonotype was picked up a small number of times. The chain is built from TRBV20-1 and TRBJ1-2; D is ambiguous. The CDR3 is made up of 15 amino acids. The V gene lost 3 bases and the J gene lost 0 bases, with 14 bases spanning the gap. From germline, CDR1 is DFQATT and CDR2 SNEGSKA (reference sequence). CDR3 sequence: CSASSGSGTNYGYTF. The CDR3 region has the DNA TGCAGTGCTAGTAGTGGTTCGGGGACTAACTATGGCTACACCTTC.

Only a few counts were recorded for this clonotype. The rearrangement joins TRBV10-3 to TRBJ2-1, with TRBD2 as a possible D gene (5 bases). CDR3 length: 15 residues. Germline CDR1 reads ENHRY; CDR2 reads SYGVKD. V shed 3 bases and J shed 8 bases, with 17 bases lying between them. The DNA for the CDR3 is TGTGCCATCAGTGATGCGAGTCGTTCGAGGGATGAGCAGTTCTTC. It encodes CAISDASRSRDEQFF.

There are a few counts of this clonotype. V is TRBV12-3 or TRBV12-4 and J is TRBJ2-5, with D perhaps TRBD2 (7 bases). The V and J ends lost 4 bases and 7 bases respectively, with 19 bases between them. The CDR3 has 15 amino acids. The CDR3 region has the DNA TGTGCCAGCAGTTCCAGCGGCCCGGCGGGGGCGACCCAGTACTTC. Encoded protein: CASSSSGPAGATQYF.

V and J are TRBV12-3 or TRBV12-4 and TRBJ2-3, with a weak D call TRBD2 (6 bases). V lost 8 bases and J lost 1, with 19 bases in between. The CDR3 contains 16 residues. The CDR3 DNA sequence: TGTGCCAGCCCCTGCGGGACCCTAGCCGGCACAGATACGCAGTATTTT. Translated, it gives CASPCGTLAGTDTQYF.

This clonotype was picked up a small number of times. The rearrangement joins TRBV24-1 to TRBJ2-3; D possibly uses TRBD1 or TRBD2 (5 bases each). The CDR3 covers 17 residues. Germline CDR1 is KGHDR and CDR2 is SFDVKD. The V gene lost 5 bases and the J gene lost 2 bases, with 19 bases spanning the gap. The CDR3 DNA is TGTGCCACCAGTGCCCGAGGGCCAGGGAAATTCACAGATACGCAGTATTTT. Residues: CATSARGPGKFTDTQYF.

This chain joins TRBV6-1 and TRBJ2-3; perhaps TRBD1 as D (5 bases). Per the germline V gene, CDR1 is MNHNS and CDR2 is SASEGT. The CDR3 loop spans 17 amino acids. The V end lost 7 bases, the J end lost 1 base, and 21 bases lay between the germline ends. DNA of the CDR3: TGTGCCAGCAATAGAAGGCCCCAGGGAACAGGCACAGATACGCAGTATTTT. It is translated as CASNRRPQGTGTDTQYF.

This CDR3 is CSVKGLAGDEQYF. The CDR3 DNA reads TGCAGCGTCAAGGGACTAGCGGGAGACGAGCAGTACTTC. The V gene is TRBV29-1, the J gene TRBJ2-7, with 14 bases identical to TRBD2. The CDR3 spans 13 residues. Trimming at V came to 6 bases and at J to 5 bases, leaving 3 bases not matched to a gene. The germline CDR1 and CDR2 sequences are SQVTM and ANQGSEA.